The clone carrying this T cell receptor beta chain came up many times. Its matching antigen is unknown. Time point reported: blood at routine non-recurrence follow-up after resection. In TCRdb, the 5' RACE reads were re-called with MiXCR into one record per CDR3 protein. The sample has 25,000 or so distinct CDR3 sequences, 5.4% seen once. CDR1 is MDHEN and CDR2 is SYDVKM in the germline V gene. This CDR3 is 13 amino acids long. Trimming stripped 6 bases from V and 4 bases from J, with 13 bases between. These data come from a study of spatial heterogeneity in lung cancer. Study in general: Consistent detection of more beta-chain than alpha-chain sequences was observed. Study-level findings and limits: Among blood samples, ubiquitous expanded tumor TCRs appeared more at resection than at follow-up.

The chain employs TRBV28 and TRBJ2-7; either TRBD1 or TRBD2 may fit D (5 bases each). The sequence derives from a female donor with early-stage non-small cell lung cancer. The sample here was PBMCs, taken at follow-up. In DNA, the CDR3 is TGTGCCAGCAGAACTGGGACCCGATACGAGCAGTACTTC. This codes for CASRTGTRYEQYF.